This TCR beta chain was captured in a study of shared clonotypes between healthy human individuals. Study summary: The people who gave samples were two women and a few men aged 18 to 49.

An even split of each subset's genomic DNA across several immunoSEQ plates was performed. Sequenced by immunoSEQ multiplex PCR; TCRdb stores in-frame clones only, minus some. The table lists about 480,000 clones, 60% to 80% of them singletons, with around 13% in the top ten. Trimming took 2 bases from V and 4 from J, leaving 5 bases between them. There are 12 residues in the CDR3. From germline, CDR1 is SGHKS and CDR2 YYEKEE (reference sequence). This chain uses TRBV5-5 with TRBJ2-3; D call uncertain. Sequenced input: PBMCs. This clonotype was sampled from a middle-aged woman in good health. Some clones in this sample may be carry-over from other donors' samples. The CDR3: CASSFGADTQYF. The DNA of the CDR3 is TGTGCCAGCAGCTTCGGAGCAGATACGCAGTATTTT.